Presented here are 6 T cell receptor beta chains from one specimen sequenced in a study of blood T cell repertoires in COVID-19. Clones were sequenced by immunoSEQ multiplex PCR, and TCRdb holds only the in-frame ones, with some missing. The repertoire holds about 67,000 clones, with around 87% as singletons. The specimen was peripheral blood. All receptors derive from a middle-aged man with active COVID-19.

This rearrangement joins TRBV5-1 to TRBJ1-4; a weak D match, TRBD1 (5 bases). The CDR3 totals 13 residues. CDR1 SGHRS and CDR2 YFSETQ come from the germline V gene. Trimming took 1 base from V and 8 from J, leaving 9 bases between them. CDR3 DNA sequence: TGCGCCAGCAGCTTGAGGGGTAGGGAAAAACTGTTTTTT. Translated, it gives CASSLRGREKLFF. The complete variable domain, with remaining parts taken from reference TRBV5-1 and TRBJ1-4, reads KAGVTQTPRYLIKTRGQQVTLSCSPISGHRSVSWYQQTPGQGLQFLFEYFSETQRNKGNFPGRFSGRQFSNSRSEMNVSTLELGDSALYLCASSLRGREKLFFGSGTQLSVL.

The V gene is TRBV15, the J gene TRBJ1-2; D remains ambiguous. The germline gives CDR1 LNHNV, CDR2 YYDKDF (reference sequence). Trimming pared 7 bases from V and 8 bases from J, leaving 14 bases between. This CDR3 is 12 amino acids long. CDR3 region: CATTLRGEGYTF. The CDR3 DNA follows: TGTGCCACCACCCTCAGAGGCGAAGGCTACACCTTC.

V is TRBV30 and J is TRBJ1-1, with 7 bases matching TRBD1. V lost 1 base and J lost 7; bases outside the gene matches: 9. CDR1 and CDR2 (germline): GTSNPN, SVGIG (reference sequence). This CDR3 is 14 amino acids long. The CDR3 DNA reads as TGTGCCTGGAGTGCTCCCGACAGGGTCGGTGAAGCTTTCTTT. Its protein product is CAWSAPDRVGEAFF.

The rearrangement joins TRBV5-1 to TRBJ1-2, with TRBD1 identical over 9 bases. The CDR3 is 15 residues long. Germline values: CDR1 SGHRS, CDR2 YFSETQ. Trimming took 3 bases from V and 4 from J; bases not matched to a gene: 7. CDR3 bases: TGCGCCAGCAGCTCAGGGACAGGGTCGAGCTATGGCTACACCTTC. The encoded protein is CASSSGTGSSYGYTF.

This clone is a singleton in its sample. The chain links TRBV28 to TRBJ1-1, with D maybe TRBD1 (6 bases). The CDR3 is made up of 14 amino acids. Trimming shortened V by 6 bases and J by 0 bases, and 11 bases separated the two germline ends. Germline V gene lookup returns CDR1 MDHEN and CDR2 SYDVKM. CDR3 DNA: TGTGCCAGCAGCAGAGGACAGATGAACACTGAAGCTTTCTTT. This sequence encodes CASSRGQMNTEAFF.

This sequence joins TRBV15 and TRBJ2-7, with D perhaps TRBD2 (5 bases). This CDR3 is built from 15 residues. Germline CDR1 LNHNV, CDR2 YYDKDF (reference sequence). V shed 5 bases and J shed 2 bases, with 16 bases lying between them. The DNA of the CDR3 is TGTGCCACCAGCGGGAGCCTTGGGCCTACCTACGAGCAGTACTTC. Its translation is CATSGSLGPTYEQYF.